Listed below are T cell receptor beta chains from one sample, sequenced in a study of identical twins. Via MiXCR, TCRdb re-called the 5' RACE reads, giving one row per CDR3 protein. Among hundreds of thousands of distinct CDR3 sequences listed, around a sixth were seen once. The same data also contributed to another study, on T cells expressing NK-cell markers.

Sequencing used PBMCs. The receptors originated from a woman aged 18-29 years in good health. Each CDR3 is given with its conserved first and last residue. Fields, in order: J gene, clone size, V gene, D gene, CDR3 protein, CDR3 DNA. D genes are given only for firm matches. Some rows mark clone size as missing; the rest say once, few, many or name a class of expanded clone.

TRBJ1-1 | many | TRBV12-3/TRBV12-4 | NA | CASLSGGHLNTEAFF | TGTGCCAGCCTGTCCGGGGGCCACCTGAACACTGAAGCTTTCTTT
TRBJ1-1 | few | TRBV2 | TRBD1 | CASSWTGGRYTEAFF | TGTGCCAGCAGTTGGACAGGGGGCAGGTACACTGAAGCTTTCTTT
TRBJ2-1 | many | TRBV14 | NA | CASSQVSGNYEQFF | TGTGCCAGCAGCCAAGTATCGGGTAATTATGAGCAGTTCTTC
TRBJ2-7 | few | TRBV20-1 | TRBD1 | CSARGETGVTYEQYF | TGCAGTGCTAGGGGGGAGACAGGGGTTACCTACGAGCAGTACTTC
TRBJ2-1 | few | TRBV5-1 | NA | CASSLFPGAYNEQFF | TGCGCCAGCAGCTTGTTCCCGGGGGCCTACAATGAGCAGTTCTTC
TRBJ2-1 | NA | TRBV6-1 | TRBD1 | CASSRAGTGRYNEQFF | TGTGCCAGCAGCCGCGCCGGGACAGGGAGGTACAATGAGCAGTTCTTC
TRBJ2-7 | few | TRBV29-1 | TRBD1 | CSTSTGVWYEQYF | TGCAGCACATCGACAGGGGTGTGGTACGAGCAGTACTTC
TRBJ2-1 | few | TRBV7-2 | NA | CASSPRDLKFF | TGTGCCAGCAGCCCGCGGGACCTAAAGTTCTTC
TRBJ2-1 | NA | TRBV9 | NA | CASSVGPDPLYLQGQFF | TGTGCCAGCAGCGTAGGTCCGGACCCTTTATACCTACAGGGGCAGTTCTTC
TRBJ2-5 | few | TRBV12-3/TRBV12-4 | NA | CASSRVTTETQYF | TGTGCCAGCAGCCGCGTTACCACAGAGACCCAGTACTTC
TRBJ2-2 | few | TRBV7-2 | NA | CASSSDTPVGLFF | TGTGCCAGCAGCTCTGATACCCCCGTAGGGCTGTTTTTT
TRBJ2-3 | NA | TRBV6-2/TRBV6-3 | NA | CASSPPLGTGTDTQYF | TGTGCCAGCAGTCCCCCGTTGGGGACCGGCACAGATACGCAGTATTTT
TRBJ2-2 | NA | TRBV9 | NA | CASSAVGGELFF | TGTGCCAGCAGCGCGGTGGGCGGGGAGCTGTTTTTT
TRBJ2-7 | NA | TRBV11-2 | NA | CASSLWTESYEQYF | TGTGCCAGCAGCTTATGGACGGAGTCCTACGAGCAGTACTTC
TRBJ1-2 | NA | TRBV6-1 | NA | CASSEGGGYTF | TGTGCCAGCAGTGAGGGGGGTGGCTACACCTTC
TRBJ2-7 | few | TRBV27 | TRBD1 | CASSLRDRGLYEQYF | TGTGCCAGCAGTCTGAGGGACAGGGGGCTCTACGAGCAGTACTTC
TRBJ2-5 | NA | TRBV9 | TRBD2 | CASSGSGSAQETQYF | TGTGCCAGCAGCGGTAGCGGGAGTGCTCAAGAGACCCAGTACTTC
TRBJ2-7 | NA | TRBV5-1 | NA | CASSGDPTYEQYF | TGCGCCAGCAGTGGGGACCCAACTTACGAGCAGTACTTC
TRBJ2-2 | NA | TRBV3-1 | TRBD2 | CASSTGLAGGLAGELFF | TGTGCCAGCAGCACCGGACTAGCGGGGGGTCTGGCCGGGGAGCTGTTTTTT
TRBJ2-5 | few | TRBV20-1 | NA | CSARDKETQYF | TGCAGTGCTAGAGATAAAGAGACCCAGTACTTC
TRBJ2-5 | many | TRBV5-1 | TRBD1 | CASSLSGTGEETQYF | TGCGCCAGCAGCTTGTCCGGGACAGGGGAGGAGACCCAGTACTTC
TRBJ1-6 | NA | TRBV12-3/TRBV12-4 | NA | CASRIDGYNSPLHF | TGTGCCAGCAGGATAGACGGCTATAATTCACCCCTCCACTTT
TRBJ2-3 | NA | TRBV10-2 | TRBD2 | CATAESGGARDTQYF | TGCGCCACAGCGGAATCGGGGGGGGCCAGGGATACGCAGTATTTT
TRBJ2-7 | few | TRBV9 | NA | CASSVEPGANYEQYF | TGTGCCAGCAGCGTTGAACCGGGGGCGAACTACGAGCAGTACTTC
TRBJ1-2 | few | TRBV6-5 | TRBD1 | CASITRTGGYTF | TGTGCCAGCATCACTAGGACAGGAGGGTACACCTTC
TRBJ1-1 | few | TRBV29-1 | NA | CSVTNTEAFF | TGCAGCGTGACCAACACTGAAGCTTTCTTT
TRBJ2-7 | few | TRBV10-3 | TRBD2 | CAIRGTSSGEQYF | TGTGCCATCAGGGGGACTAGCTCGGGCGAGCAGTACTTC
TRBJ2-5 | many | TRBV20-1 | TRBD1 | CSVAGGNLQETQYF | TGCAGTGTGGCAGGGGGTAACCTTCAAGAGACCCAGTACTTC
TRBJ1-1 | many | TRBV20-1 | TRBD1 | CSARRGDRGMNTEAFF | TGCAGTGCTAGGAGAGGGGACAGGGGCATGAACACTGAAGCTTTCTTT
TRBJ2-1 | NA | TRBV5-1 | NA | CASSFDSGSQQFF | TGCGCCAGCAGCTTCGACTCGGGATCGCAGCAGTTCTTC
TRBJ2-3 | few | TRBV15 | TRBD2 | CATSRALAGVGDTQYF | TGTGCCACCAGCAGGGCACTAGCGGGAGTGGGAGATACGCAGTATTTT
TRBJ2-7 | few | TRBV4-2 | NA | CASSQEAGDSYEQYF | TGTGCCAGCAGCCAAGAGGCAGGGGACTCCTACGAGCAGTACTTC
TRBJ2-1 | few | TRBV20-1 | NA | CSARAPRKGRRSEQFF | TGCAGTGCTAGAGCCCCGAGGAAGGGACGTCGGAGTGAGCAGTTCTTC
TRBJ2-5 | NA | TRBV7-9 | TRBD2 | CASSFASGEETQYF | TGTGCCAGCAGCTTCGCTAGCGGAGAAGAGACCCAGTACTTC
TRBJ2-3 | few | TRBV5-1 | NA | CASTPGGLARGTQYF | TGCGCCAGCACCCCCGGCGGTCTAGCCCGCGGGACGCAGTATTTT
TRBJ1-1 | few | TRBV12-3/TRBV12-4 | TRBD1 | CASKGGTMNTEAFF | TGTGCCAGCAAAGGGGGCACAATGAACACTGAAGCTTTCTTT
TRBJ1-2 | NA | TRBV7-9 | NA | CASSLVGRAITKYGYTF | TGTGCCAGCAGCTTAGTCGGCAGGGCAATAACTAAGTATGGCTACACCTTC
TRBJ1-2 | many | TRBV24-1 | NA | CATSDSWESYGYTF | TGTGCCACCAGTGATTCTTGGGAGTCCTATGGCTACACCTTC
TRBJ2-1 | NA | TRBV27 | NA | CASGHEQFF | TGTGCCAGCGGTCATGAGCAGTTCTTC
TRBJ2-1 | NA | TRBV20-1 | NA | CSARSGGNEQFF | TGCAGTGCTAGAAGTGGGGGCAATGAGCAGTTCTTC
TRBJ2-3 | NA | TRBV6-1 | TRBD2 | CASIQGSGGAAADTQYF | TGTGCCAGCATCCAGGGTAGCGGGGGGGCAGCAGCAGATACGCAGTATTTT
TRBJ2-7 | few | TRBV5-6 | NA | CASSLGISAYEQYF | TGTGCCAGCAGCTTGGGTATTTCGGCCTACGAGCAGTACTTC
TRBJ2-2 | NA | TRBV12-3/TRBV12-4 | NA | CASSAGTLNTGELFF | TGTGCCAGCAGTGCCGGGACTCTGAACACCGGGGAGCTGTTTTTT
TRBJ2-5 | NA | TRBV5-5 | NA | CASSSSPDYSKETQYF | TGTGCCAGCAGCTCCTCTCCCGACTACTCCAAGGAGACCCAGTACTTC
TRBJ2-2 | NA | TRBV6-1 | NA | CASSINGSPGELFF | TGTGCCAGCAGTATAAACGGCTCGCCCGGGGAGCTGTTTTTT
TRBJ1-1 | NA | TRBV29-1 | NA | CSAGWTEAFF | TGCAGCGCGGGATGGACTGAAGCTTTCTTT
TRBJ1-2 | few | TRBV24-1 | NA | CATSDSTANYGYTF | TGTGCCACCAGTGATTCAACAGCCAACTATGGCTACACCTTC
TRBJ2-6 | few | TRBV5-5 | NA | CASSLGTTGANVLTF | TGTGCCAGCAGCTTGGGGACAACTGGGGCCAACGTCCTGACTTTC
TRBJ2-5 | few | TRBV5-1 | NA | CASSLQRPVQETQYF | TGCGCCAGCAGCTTGCAACGACCGGTCCAAGAGACCCAGTACTTC
TRBJ2-4 | NA | TRBV12-3/TRBV12-4 | TRBD2 | CASSPLAGATRAKNIQYF | TGTGCCAGCAGTCCACTAGCGGGGGCTACGAGGGCCAAAAACATTCAGTACTTC
TRBJ1-1 | few | TRBV11-3 | NA | CASSLEQGVNTEAFF | TGTGCCAGCAGCTTAGAGCAGGGAGTGAACACTGAAGCTTTCTTT
TRBJ2-7 | many | TRBV20-1 | TRBD2 | CSAMPGLAANYYEQYF | TGCAGTGCCATGCCGGGACTAGCCGCAAACTACTACGAGCAGTACTTC
TRBJ2-5 | few | TRBV12-3/TRBV12-4 | TRBD2 | CASSLIPSGRRREETQYF | TGTGCCAGCAGTTTAATTCCTAGCGGGAGGAGGAGGGAAGAGACCCAGTACTTC